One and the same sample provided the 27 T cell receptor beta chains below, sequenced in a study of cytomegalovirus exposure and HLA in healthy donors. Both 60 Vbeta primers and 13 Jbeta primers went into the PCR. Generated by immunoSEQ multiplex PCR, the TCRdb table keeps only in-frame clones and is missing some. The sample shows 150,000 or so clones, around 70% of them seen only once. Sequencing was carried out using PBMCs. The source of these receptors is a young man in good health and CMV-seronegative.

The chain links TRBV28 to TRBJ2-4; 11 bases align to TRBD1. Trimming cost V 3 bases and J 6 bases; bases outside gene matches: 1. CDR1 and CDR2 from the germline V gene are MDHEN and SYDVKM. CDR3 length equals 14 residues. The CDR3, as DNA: TGTGCCAGCAGTTTGGGACAGGGGGGAAACATTCAGTACTTC. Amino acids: CASSLGQGGNIQYF.

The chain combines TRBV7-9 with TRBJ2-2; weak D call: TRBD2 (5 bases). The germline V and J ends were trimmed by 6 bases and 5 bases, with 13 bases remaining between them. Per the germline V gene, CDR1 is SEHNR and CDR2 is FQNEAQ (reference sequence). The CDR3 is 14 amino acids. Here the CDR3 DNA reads TGTGCCAGCAGTAATCCGGGATGGACCGGGGAGCTGTTTTTT. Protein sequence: CASSNPGWTGELFF.

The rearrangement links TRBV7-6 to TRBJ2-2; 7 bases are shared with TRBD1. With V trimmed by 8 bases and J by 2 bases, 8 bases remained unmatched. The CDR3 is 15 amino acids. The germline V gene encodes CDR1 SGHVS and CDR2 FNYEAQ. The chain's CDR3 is CASDRQGLNTGELFF. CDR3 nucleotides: TGTGCCAGCGACCGACAGGGATTAAACACCGGGGAGCTGTTTTTT.

The DNA for the CDR3 is TGTGCCAGCAGCCCTCGGACAGGGGGAGTCACCGGGGAGCTGTTTTTT. Its protein product is CASSPRTGGVTGELFF. The rearrangement links TRBV14 to TRBJ2-2; 10 nucleotides match TRBD1. This CDR3 contains 16 residues. Trimming took 4 bases from V and 4 from J; bases not matched to a gene: 6. Germline loops: CDR1 SGHDN, CDR2 FVKESK.

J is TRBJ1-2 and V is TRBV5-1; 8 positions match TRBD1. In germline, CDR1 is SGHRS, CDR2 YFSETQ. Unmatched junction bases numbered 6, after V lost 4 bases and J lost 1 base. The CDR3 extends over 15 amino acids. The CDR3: CASSPGQGNNYGYTF. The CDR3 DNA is TGCGCCAGCAGCCCCGGACAGGGAAATAACTATGGCTACACCTTC.

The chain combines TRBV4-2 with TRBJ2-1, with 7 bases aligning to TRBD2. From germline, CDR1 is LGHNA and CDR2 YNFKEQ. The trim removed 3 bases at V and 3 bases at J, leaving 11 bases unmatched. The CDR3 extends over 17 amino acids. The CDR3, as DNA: TGTGCCAGCAGCCAGGAGGCCGGGTGGGGGGGCTACAATGAGCAGTTCTTC. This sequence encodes CASSQEAGWGGYNEQFF.

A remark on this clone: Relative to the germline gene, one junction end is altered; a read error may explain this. The CDR3 DNA is TGTTCCAGCAGCCAAGACGGGTGGAATTCACCCCTCCACTTT. It is translated as CSSSQDGWNSPLHF. The chain has TRBV7-9 and TRBJ1-6, with D unclear. This CDR3 contains 14 residues. The germline V gene encodes CDR1 SEHNR and CDR2 FQNEAQ (reference sequence).

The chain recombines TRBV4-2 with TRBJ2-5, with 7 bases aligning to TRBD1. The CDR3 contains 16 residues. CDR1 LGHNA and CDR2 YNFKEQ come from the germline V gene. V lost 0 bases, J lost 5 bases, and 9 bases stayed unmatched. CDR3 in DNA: TGTGCCAGCAGCCAAGATCGGGCAGGGGGATTGGAGACCCAGTACTTC. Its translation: CASSQDRAGGLETQYF.

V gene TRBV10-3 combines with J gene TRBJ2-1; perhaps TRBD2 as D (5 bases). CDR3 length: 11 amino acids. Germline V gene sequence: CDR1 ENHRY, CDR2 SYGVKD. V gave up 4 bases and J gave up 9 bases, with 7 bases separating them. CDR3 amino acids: CAISVAGEQFF. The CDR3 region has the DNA TGTGCCATCAGTGTGGCGGGTGAGCAGTTCTTC.

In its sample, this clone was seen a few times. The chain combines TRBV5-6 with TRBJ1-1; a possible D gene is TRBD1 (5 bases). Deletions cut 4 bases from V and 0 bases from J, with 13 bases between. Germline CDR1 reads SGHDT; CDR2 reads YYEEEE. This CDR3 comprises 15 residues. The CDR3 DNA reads TGTGCCAGCAGCCCTTGGGGCGGTATGAACACTGAAGCTTTCTTT. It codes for CASSPWGGMNTEAFF. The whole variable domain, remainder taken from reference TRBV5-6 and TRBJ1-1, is DAGVTQSPTHLIKTRGQQVTLRCSPKSGHDTVSWYQQALGQGPQFIFQYYEEEERQRGNFPDRFSGHQFPNYSSELNVNALLLGDSALYLCASSPWGGMNTEAFFGQGTRLTVV.

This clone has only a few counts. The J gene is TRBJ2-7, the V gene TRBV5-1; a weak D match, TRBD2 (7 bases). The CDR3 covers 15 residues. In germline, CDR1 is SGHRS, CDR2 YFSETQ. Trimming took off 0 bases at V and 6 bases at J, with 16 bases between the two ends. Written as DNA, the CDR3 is TGCGCCAGCAGCTTGGATCGCGGGGGCTTCACCGAGCAGTACTTC. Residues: CASSLDRGGFTEQYF.

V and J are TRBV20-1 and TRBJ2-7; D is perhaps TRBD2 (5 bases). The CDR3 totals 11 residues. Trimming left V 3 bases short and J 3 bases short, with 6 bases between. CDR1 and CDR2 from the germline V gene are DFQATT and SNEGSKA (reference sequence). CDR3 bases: TGCAGTGCTAGGGGGAGCTACGAGCAGTACTTC. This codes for CSARGSYEQYF.

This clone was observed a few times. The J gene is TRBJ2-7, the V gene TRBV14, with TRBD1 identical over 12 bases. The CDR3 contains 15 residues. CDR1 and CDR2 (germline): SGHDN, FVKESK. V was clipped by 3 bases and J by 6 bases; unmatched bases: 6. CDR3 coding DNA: TGTGCCAGCAGCCACGGGACAGGGGGCCTTTGCGAGCAGTACTTC. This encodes CASSHGTGGLCEQYF.

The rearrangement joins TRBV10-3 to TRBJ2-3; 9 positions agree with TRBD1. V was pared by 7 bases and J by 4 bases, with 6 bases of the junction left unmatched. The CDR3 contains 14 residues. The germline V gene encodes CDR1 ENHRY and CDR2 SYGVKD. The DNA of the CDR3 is TGTGCCATCACCCACGGGACAGGGTCAGATACGCAGTATTTT. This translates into CAITHGTGSDTQYF.

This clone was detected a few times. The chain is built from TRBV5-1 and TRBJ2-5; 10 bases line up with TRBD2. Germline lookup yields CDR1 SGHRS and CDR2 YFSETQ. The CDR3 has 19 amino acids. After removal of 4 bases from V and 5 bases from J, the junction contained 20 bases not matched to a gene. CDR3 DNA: TGCGCCAGCAGCCACCGCGGGTTGAGAGAAGCGGGGGGGCGCGAGACCCAGTACTTC. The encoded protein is CASSHRGLREAGGRETQYF.

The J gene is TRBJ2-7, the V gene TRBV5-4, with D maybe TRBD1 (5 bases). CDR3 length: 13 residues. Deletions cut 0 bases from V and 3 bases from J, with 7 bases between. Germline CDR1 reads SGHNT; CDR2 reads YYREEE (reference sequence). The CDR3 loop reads CASSLGGYYEQYF. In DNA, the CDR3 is TGTGCCAGCAGCTTGGGGGGCTACTACGAGCAGTACTTC.

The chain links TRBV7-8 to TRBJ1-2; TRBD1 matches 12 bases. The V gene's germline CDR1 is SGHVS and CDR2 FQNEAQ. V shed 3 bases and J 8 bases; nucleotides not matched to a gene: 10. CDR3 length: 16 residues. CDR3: CASSFPAGQGADGYTF. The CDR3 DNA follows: TGTGCCAGCAGCTTCCCCGCGGGACAGGGGGCGGACGGCTACACCTTC.

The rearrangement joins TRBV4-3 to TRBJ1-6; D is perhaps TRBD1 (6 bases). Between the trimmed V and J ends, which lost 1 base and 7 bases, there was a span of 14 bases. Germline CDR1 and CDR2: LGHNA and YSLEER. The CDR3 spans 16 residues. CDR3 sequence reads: CASSQAAGALNSPLHF. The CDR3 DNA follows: TGCGCCAGCAGCCAAGCGGCAGGGGCGTTGAATTCACCCCTCCACTTT.

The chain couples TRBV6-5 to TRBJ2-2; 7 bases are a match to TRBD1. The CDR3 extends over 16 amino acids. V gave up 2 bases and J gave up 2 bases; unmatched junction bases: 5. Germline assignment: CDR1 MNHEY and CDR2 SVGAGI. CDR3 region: CASSYQTGTNTGELFF. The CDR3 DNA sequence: TGTGCCAGCAGTTACCAGACAGGGACCAACACCGGGGAGCTGTTTTTT.

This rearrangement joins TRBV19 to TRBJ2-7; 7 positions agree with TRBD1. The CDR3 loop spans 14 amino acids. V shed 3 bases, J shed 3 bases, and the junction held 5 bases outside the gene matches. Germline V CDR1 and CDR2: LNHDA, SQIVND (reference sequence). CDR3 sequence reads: CASSIRQGNYEQYF. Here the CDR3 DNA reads TGTGCCAGTAGTATTAGACAGGGTAACTACGAGCAGTACTTC.

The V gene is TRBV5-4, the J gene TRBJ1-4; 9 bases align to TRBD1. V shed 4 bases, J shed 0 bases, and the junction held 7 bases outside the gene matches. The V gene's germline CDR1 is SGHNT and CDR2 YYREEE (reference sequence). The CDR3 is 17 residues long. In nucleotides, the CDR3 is TGTGCCAGCAGCACCGGACAGGGGCGCCCAACTAATGAAAAACTGTTTTTT. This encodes CASSTGQGRPTNEKLFF.

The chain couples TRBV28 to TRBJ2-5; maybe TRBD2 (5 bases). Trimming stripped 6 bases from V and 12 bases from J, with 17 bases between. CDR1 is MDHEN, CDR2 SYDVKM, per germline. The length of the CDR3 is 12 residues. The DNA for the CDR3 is TGTGCCAGCAGCCCCCGAGCGGATCGAAAGTACTTC. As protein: CASSPRADRKYF.

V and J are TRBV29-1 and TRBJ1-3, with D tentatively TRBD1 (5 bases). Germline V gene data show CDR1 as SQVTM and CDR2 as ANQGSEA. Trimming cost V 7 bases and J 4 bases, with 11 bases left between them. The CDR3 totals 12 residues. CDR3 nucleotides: TGCAGCGCCGGGGGTGGAGGAAACACCATATATTTT. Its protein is CSAGGGGNTIYF.

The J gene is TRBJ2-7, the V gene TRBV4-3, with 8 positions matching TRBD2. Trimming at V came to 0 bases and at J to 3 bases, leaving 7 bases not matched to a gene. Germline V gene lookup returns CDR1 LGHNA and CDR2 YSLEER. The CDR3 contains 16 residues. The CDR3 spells CASSQEGRGAHYEQYF. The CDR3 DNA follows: TGCGCCAGCAGCCAAGAAGGGCGGGGGGCCCACTACGAGCAGTACTTC.

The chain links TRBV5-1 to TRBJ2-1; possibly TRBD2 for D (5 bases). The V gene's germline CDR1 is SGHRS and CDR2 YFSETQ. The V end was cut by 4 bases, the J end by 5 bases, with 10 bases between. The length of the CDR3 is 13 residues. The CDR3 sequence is CASSPGLHNEQFF. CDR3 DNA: TGCGCCAGCAGCCCCGGACTCCACAATGAGCAGTTCTTC.

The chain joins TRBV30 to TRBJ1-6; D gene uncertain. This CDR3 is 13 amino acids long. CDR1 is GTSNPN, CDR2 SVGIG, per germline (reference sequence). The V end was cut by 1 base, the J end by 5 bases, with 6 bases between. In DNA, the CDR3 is TGTGCCTGGAGTGAACAAGATAATTCACCCCTCCACTTT. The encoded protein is CAWSEQDNSPLHF.

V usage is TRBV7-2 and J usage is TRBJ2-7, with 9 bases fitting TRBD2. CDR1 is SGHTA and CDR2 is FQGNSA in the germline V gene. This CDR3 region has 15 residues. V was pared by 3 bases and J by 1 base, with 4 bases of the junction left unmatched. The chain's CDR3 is CASSFSGGWSYEQYF. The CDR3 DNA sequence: TGTGCCAGCAGCTTCAGCGGGGGGTGGTCCTACGAGCAGTACTTC.